One sample yielded the 14 T cell receptor beta chains listed below, sequenced in a study of shared clonotypes between healthy human individuals. Assay used: immunoSEQ multiplex PCR; TCRdb lists only in-frame clones, some missing. The top ten hold approximately 12% of the sample, which has about 490,000 clones, about 84% seen once. Sequenced input: PBMCs. Source of these receptors: a woman aged 35 to 49 in good health. Some clones in this sample may be carry-over from other donors' samples.

The chain combines TRBV10-3 with TRBJ1-5; D may be TRBD1 (5 bases). The CDR3 is 16 residues long. The V and J ends lost 8 bases and 7 bases respectively, with 24 bases between them. The germline gives CDR1 ENHRY, CDR2 SYGVKD. CDR3 sequence: CAIGRGTDGVGQPQHF. As DNA, the CDR3 is TGTGCCATCGGGAGGGGCACAGACGGTGTCGGACAGCCCCAGCATTTT.

DNA of the CDR3: TGTGCCAGCGGAGTAGCGGGAGTCGATACGCAGTATTTT. Amino acids: CASGVAGVDTQYF. The chain recombines TRBV7-2 with TRBJ2-3; 9 bases match TRBD2. CDR1 SGHTA and CDR2 FQGNSA come from the germline V gene. This CDR3 spans 13 amino acids. V trimming: 8 bases; J trimming: 6 bases; junction bases outside the gene matches: 6.

With respect to this clone: A far larger clone is only one base removed, so a read error is likely. The chain has TRBV30 and TRBJ2-5, with 10 bases aligning to TRBD2. V dropped 7 bases and J dropped 5; count of bases not matched to a gene: 10. CDR1 is GTSNPN and CDR2 is SVGIG in the germline V gene (reference sequence). This CDR3 is built from 14 residues. CDR3 region: CALNLAGAEETQYF. The DNA of the CDR3 is TGTGCCTTGAATCTAGCGGGAGCAGAGGAGACCCAGTACTTC.

Of note for this clone: Since a far larger clone is one base different, this is likely a read error. Other DNA sequences from this sample encode an identical CDR3 as well. The J gene is TRBJ2-7, the V gene TRBV2; TRBD1 might be the D (5 bases). Germline-derived CDR1 and CDR2 are SNHLY and FYNNEI. The CDR3 has 14 residues. CDR3 amino acids: CASSGQGGSYEQYF. The DNA of the CDR3 is TGTGCCAGCAGTGGGCAGGGTGGTTCCTATGAGCAGTACTTC.

Note on this clone: This likely stems from a read error, as it lies one base from a far larger clone. The chain uses TRBV6-4 and TRBJ2-3; 10 positions agree with TRBD2. This CDR3 is 15 amino acids long. Germline V gene lookup returns CDR1 MRHNA and CDR2 SNTAGT. CDR3 DNA: TGTGCCGGCAGTGCCCTAGCGGGAGAAACAGATACGCAGTATTTT. Its protein product is CAGSALAGETDTQYF.

This chain joins TRBV30 and TRBJ2-3; 11 bases line up with TRBD2. V lost 0 bases and J lost 11; bases outside the gene matches: 4. The length of the CDR3 is 13 residues. CDR1 is GTSNPN, CDR2 SVGIG, per germline (reference sequence). CDR3 nucleotide sequence: TGTGCCTGGAGTGTACTAGCGGGGGCGGGGCAGTATTTT. Translated: CAWSVLAGAGQYF. The whole variable domain, remainder taken from reference TRBV30 and TRBJ2-3, is SQTIHQWPATLVQPVGSPLSLECTVEGTSNPNLYWYRQAAGRGLQLLFYSVGIGQISSEVPQNLSASRPQDRQFILSSKKLLLSDSGFYLCAWSVLAGAGQYFGPGTRLTVL.

The CDR3 loop reads CANPDSIAGNTIYF. CDR3 nucleotides: TGTGCCAACCCGGACAGTATAGCTGGAAACACCATATATTTT. V gene TRBV27 combines with J gene TRBJ1-3; maybe TRBD1 (6 bases). The CDR3 runs to 14 residues. The V end was cut by 10 bases, the J end by 2 bases, with 15 bases between. CDR1 is MNHEY and CDR2 is SMNVEV in the germline V gene (reference sequence).

The chain is built from TRBV5-1 and TRBJ2-5, with a possible D match to TRBD1 (5 bases). The CDR3 loop spans 14 amino acids. The germline V and J ends were trimmed by 0 bases and 4 bases, with 10 bases remaining between them. Looked up from germline, CDR1 is SGHRS and CDR2 is YFSETQ. The CDR3 sequence is CASSLVGARETQYF. The CDR3 nucleotides read TGCGCCAGCAGCTTGGTAGGGGCGAGAGAGACCCAGTACTTC.

CDR3 nucleotides: TGTGCCAGCAGCTTAGGACTAGCGATCGACGAGCAGTACTTC. Translating gives CASSLGLAIDEQYF. The chain has TRBV7-2 and TRBJ2-7; TRBD2 aligns across 8 bases. CDR1 is SGHTA and CDR2 is FQGNSA in the germline V gene. This CDR3 contains 14 residues. V trimming: 1 base; J trimming: 5 bases; junction bases outside the gene matches: 4.

The chain uses TRBV11-2 and TRBJ2-3, with D possibly matching TRBD2 (6 bases). The CDR3 has 15 residues. Trimming pared 0 bases from V and 3 bases from J, leaving 10 bases between. Germline CDR1 is SGHAT and CDR2 is FQNNGV. The DNA of the CDR3 is TGTGCCAGCAGCTTAGATCCGGGAGCGACAGATACGCAGTATTTT. This sequence encodes CASSLDPGATDTQYF.

V and J are TRBV27 and TRBJ2-2, with unresolved D. The CDR3 spans 14 residues. Trimming took 5 bases from V and 4 from J, leaving 11 bases between them. Looked up from germline, CDR1 is MNHEY and CDR2 is SMNVEV (reference sequence). The CDR3 DNA is TGTGCCAGCAGTGCTACACGAATCACCGGGGAGCTGTTTTTT. Residues: CASSATRITGELFF.

The V call is TRBV11-3, the J call TRBJ2-7; 9 bases line up with TRBD1. The trim removed 5 bases at V and 3 bases at J, leaving 2 bases unmatched. Germline V gene lookup returns CDR1 SGHNT and CDR2 YENEEA. This CDR3 region has 13 residues. CDR3 nucleotide sequence: TGTGCCAGCAGCCGGGACAGGGACTACGAGCAGTACTTC. It encodes CASSRDRDYEQYF.

This chain joins TRBV6-1 and TRBJ1-1, with D unclear. Germline CDR1 MNHNS, CDR2 SASEGT. The germline V and J ends were trimmed by 8 bases and 0 bases, with 7 bases remaining between them. This CDR3 region has 12 residues. The CDR3, as DNA: TGTGCCAGCGGTCGTCTGAACACTGAAGCTTTCTTT. Translating gives CASGRLNTEAFF.

This chain joins TRBV19 and TRBJ1-1; D call uncertain. CDR1 is LNHDA and CDR2 is SQIVND in the germline V gene (reference sequence). V lost 3 bases, J lost 4 bases, and 12 bases lay in between. The CDR3 has 14 amino acids. CDR3 residues: CASSMAREFTEAFF. CDR3 DNA sequence: TGTGCCAGTAGTATGGCAAGGGAATTCACTGAAGCTTTCTTT.